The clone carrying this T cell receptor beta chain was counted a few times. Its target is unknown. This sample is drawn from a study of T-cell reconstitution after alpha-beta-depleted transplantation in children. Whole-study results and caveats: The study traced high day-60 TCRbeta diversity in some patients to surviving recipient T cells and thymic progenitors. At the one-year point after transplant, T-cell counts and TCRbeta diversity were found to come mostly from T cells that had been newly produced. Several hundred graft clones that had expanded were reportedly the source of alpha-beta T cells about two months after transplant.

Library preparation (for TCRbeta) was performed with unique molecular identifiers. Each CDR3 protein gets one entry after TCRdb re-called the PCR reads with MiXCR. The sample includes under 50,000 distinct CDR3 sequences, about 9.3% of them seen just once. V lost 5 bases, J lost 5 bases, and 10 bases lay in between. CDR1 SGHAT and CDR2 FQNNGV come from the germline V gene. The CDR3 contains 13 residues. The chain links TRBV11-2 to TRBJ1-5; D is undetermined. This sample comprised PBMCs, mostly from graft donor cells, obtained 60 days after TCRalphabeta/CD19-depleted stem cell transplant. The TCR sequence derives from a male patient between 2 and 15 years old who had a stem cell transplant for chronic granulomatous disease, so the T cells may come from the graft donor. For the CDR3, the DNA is TGTGCCAGCAGCCACGGGTCGGATCAGCCCCAGCATTTT. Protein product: CASSHGSDQPQHF.